The 14 T cell receptor beta chains below all came from one sample that was sequenced in a study of T-cell reconstitution after alpha-beta-depleted transplantation in children. TCRbeta library construction was performed incorporating unique molecular identifiers. One entry per CDR3 protein results from TCRdb running MiXCR on the PCR reads. The table has about 830,000 distinct CDR3 sequences, about 16% seen once. The sequencing here drew on PBMCs, mostly from graft donor cells, taken 360 days after TCRalphabeta/CD19-depleted stem cell transplant. Receptor source: a male patient younger than 18 who had a stem cell transplant for acute lymphoblastic leukemia, so the T cells may come from the graft donor.

There are many counts of this clonotype. The chain links TRBV11-2 to TRBJ2-7; D not certain. Between the trimmed V and J ends, which lost 2 bases and 0 bases, there was a span of 17 bases. Germline assignment: CDR1 SGHAT and CDR2 FQNNGV. The length of the CDR3 is 17 residues. CDR3 coding DNA: TGTGCCAGCAGCTTACTATTGTGGACCGCCAGCTCCTACGAGCAGTACTTC. It specifies CASSLLLWTASSYEQYF.

The table lists this clonotype with many counts. The chain recombines TRBV27 with TRBJ1-6; 7 nucleotides match TRBD1. The CDR3 spans 16 residues. Germline V lookup: CDR1 MNHEY, CDR2 SMNVEV (reference sequence). Trimming removed 2 bases from V and 3 bases from J; junction bases left unmatched: 4. The CDR3 sequence is CASSLGQALYNSPLHF. The CDR3 DNA follows: TGTGCCAGCAGTTTAGGACAGGCGCTCTATAATTCACCCCTCCACTTT.

This clonotype was recorded a few times. The gene calls are TRBV4-1 and TRBJ2-3; D is possibly TRBD2 (6 bases). In germline, CDR1 is MGHRA, CDR2 YSYEKL. The CDR3 sequence is 15 residues long. V was clipped by 8 bases and J by 4 bases, with 19 bases between them. CDR3 coding DNA: TGCGCCAGCCGCCCGTTGGGGCCGGGGGCAGATACGCAGTATTTT. Amino acid sequence: CASRPLGPGADTQYF.

V gene TRBV6-5 combines with J gene TRBJ2-7; possible D gene TRBD2, 6 bases. The ends were cut back, 4 bases at V and 1 base at J, with 11 bases in the middle. Germline values: CDR1 MNHEY, CDR2 SVGAGI. This CDR3 has 14 residues. The chain's CDR3 is CASSSWGESYEQYF. The CDR3 region has the DNA TGTGCCAGCAGTTCTTGGGGGGAATCCTACGAGCAGTACTTC.

The rearrangement joins TRBV7-3 to TRBJ2-5, with TRBD1 matching over 7 bases. Germline V CDR1 and CDR2: SGHTA, FQGTGA. The CDR3 loop spans 15 amino acids. After removal of 5 bases from V and 5 bases from J, the junction contained 11 bases not matched to a gene. The CDR3 sequence: CASSTGTATRETQYF. CDR3 sequence (DNA): TGTGCCAGCAGCACCGGGACAGCCACCCGGGAGACCCAGTACTTC.

The rearrangement links TRBV7-6 to TRBJ2-1; 11 bases are a match to TRBD2. Germline trimming cut 5 bases from V and 0 bases from J; bases unmatched to any gene: 6. CDR1 and CDR2 (germline): SGHVS, FNYEAQ. This CDR3 has 17 amino acids. Here the CDR3 DNA reads TGTGCCAGCAGCGCCGGACTAGCGGGCAACTCCTACAATGAGCAGTTCTTC. Encoded protein: CASSAGLAGNSYNEQFF.

This clonotype was seen ten or more times. This rearrangement joins TRBV12-3 or TRBV12-4 to TRBJ2-2; D unresolved. V was pared by 2 bases and J by 6 bases, with 7 bases between. CDR3 length: 13 amino acids. The CDR3 sequence is CASSLHGPGELFF. CDR3 coding DNA: TGTGCCAGCAGTTTACATGGGCCCGGGGAGCTGTTTTTT.

Notes on this clonotype: One base away lies a much larger clone, so this may be a sequencing read error. The chain combines TRBV6-1 with TRBJ1-5; D gene unclear. The CDR3 covers 13 residues. In germline, CDR1 is MNHNS, CDR2 SASEGT. The chain's CDR3 is CASSESLNQPLHF. The CDR3 coding sequence is TGTGCCAGCAGTGAAAGCCTCAATCAGCCCCTGCATTTT.

J is TRBJ2-3 and V is TRBV9; D remains ambiguous. The V end was cut by 0 bases, the J end by 0 bases, with 8 bases between. This CDR3 contains 15 residues. CDR1 is SGDLS and CDR2 is YYNGEE in the germline V gene. DNA of the CDR3: TGTGCCAGCAGCGTAGTCTCCGACAGCACAGATACGCAGTATTTT. It encodes CASSVVSDSTDTQYF.

This clonotype was picked up many times. The J gene is TRBJ2-6, the V gene TRBV29-1; no reliable D call. The V end lost 3 bases, the J end lost 0 bases, and 6 bases lay between the germline ends. The germline gives CDR1 SQVTM, CDR2 ANQGSEA. This CDR3 region has 14 residues. CDR3: CSVDIGSGANVLTF. CDR3 nucleotide sequence: TGCAGCGTTGATATTGGCTCTGGGGCCAACGTCCTGACTTTC.

This clonotype has more than one count but fewer than ten. The chain recombines TRBV11-2 with TRBJ2-1; no definite D call. This CDR3 region has 13 residues. Germline assignment: CDR1 SGHAT and CDR2 FQNNGV. Trimming stripped 4 bases from V and 6 bases from J, with 10 bases between. CDR3 sequence (DNA): TGTGCCAGCAGCTCCCTATTGGGCAATGAGCAGTTCTTC. Translated: CASSSLLGNEQFF.

The chain joins TRBV12-3 or TRBV12-4 to TRBJ1-6, with a tentative D call TRBD1 (5 bases). Trimming cost V 8 bases and J 7 bases, with 15 bases left between them. The CDR3 length is 14 residues. The CDR3 loop reads CASGPGPRNSPLHF. CDR3 nucleotides: TGTGCCAGCGGGCCGGGACCGAGAAATTCACCCCTCCACTTT.

This clonotype was counted a few times. The CDR3 DNA is TGCGCCAGCAGCCCCGGGCGGGCTTTGACCTTCACAGATACGCAGTATTTT. Residues: CASSPGRALTFTDTQYF. V gene TRBV5-1 combines with J gene TRBJ2-3; D possibly corresponds to TRBD2 (5 bases). V was shortened by 4 bases and J by 2 bases, with 20 bases between the two germline ends. Germline CDR1 is SGHRS and CDR2 is YFSETQ. CDR3 size: 17 residues.

The gene calls are TRBV20-1 and TRBJ2-7; 8 bases match TRBD2. CDR3 length: 15 residues. The germline gives CDR1 DFQATT, CDR2 SNEGSKA (reference sequence). Unmatched junction bases numbered 10, after V lost 6 bases and J lost 0 bases. The CDR3 DNA reads TGCAGTGCCACAGCTACCGGGACTAGCTCCTACGAGCAGTACTTC. Its translation: CSATATGTSSYEQYF.